A single sample is the source of the 29 T cell receptor beta chains below, sequenced in a study of blood T cell repertoires in COVID-19. Sequenced by immunoSEQ multiplex PCR; TCRdb stores in-frame clones only, minus some. The sample has 110,000 or so clones; 75% to 90% are singletons. Sequenced material: peripheral blood. Receptors originate from an older woman with COVID-19, enrolled during active disease.

The V call is TRBV3-1 (or the pseudogene TRBV3-2), the J call TRBJ2-1; D possibly corresponds to TRBD2 (5 bases). CDR3 size: 16 residues. The V gene lost 6 bases and the J gene lost 3 bases, with 18 bases spanning the gap. Germline V gene lookup returns CDR1 LGHDT and CDR2 YNNKEL (reference sequence). The CDR3 loop reads CASSPSGLRDYNEQFF. Here the CDR3 DNA reads TGTGCCAGCAGTCCCTCGGGCCTCCGGGACTACAATGAGCAGTTCTTC.

This clone was found once. The chain employs TRBV6-5 and TRBJ1-1, with D unresolved. The V end was cut by 6 bases, the J end by 4 bases, with 6 bases between. CDR1 MNHEY and CDR2 SVGAGI come from the germline V gene. The CDR3 contains 11 residues. The CDR3 is CASRWSTEAFF. CDR3 DNA sequence: TGTGCCAGCAGGTGGAGCACTGAAGCTTTCTTT.

This sequence joins TRBV7-9 and TRBJ2-2; D not certain. Germline CDR1 SEHNR, CDR2 FQNEAQ (reference sequence). Trimming took off 3 bases at V and 8 bases at J, with 10 bases between the two ends. The CDR3 totals 13 residues. The CDR3, as DNA: TGTGCCAGCAGCTTCCGTCTAGAAGGGGAGCTGTTTTTT. As protein: CASSFRLEGELFF.

The chain links TRBV7-8 to TRBJ2-3, with D perhaps TRBD2 (5 bases). Germline V gives CDR1 SGHVS, CDR2 FQNEAQ. V lost 5 bases, J lost 4 bases, and 13 bases lay in between. This CDR3 is 14 amino acids long. CDR3: CASSLLEAADTQYF. As DNA, the CDR3 is TGTGCCAGCAGCCTGCTGGAGGCAGCAGATACGCAGTATTTT.

A single count supports this clone. The chain is built from TRBV24-1 and TRBJ2-5, with 12 bases that match TRBD2. The CDR3 runs 16 residues. Germline V gene lookup returns CDR1 KGHDR and CDR2 SFDVKD. The junction had 1 base not matched to a gene; V was cut back by 2 bases and J by 1 base. The DNA for the CDR3 is TGTGCCACCAGTGATTCTAGCGGGGGGGCCCAAGAGACCCAGTACTTC. Protein product: CATSDSSGGAQETQYF.

This sequence joins TRBV12-2 and TRBJ2-7; the table's D call, TRBD2, has no DNA check behind it. TRBV12-2 is designated a pseudogene. The CDR3 is 18 amino acids. CDR3 bases: TGTGCAAGTCGCCTCCGCACAGCGGGGGGGTCGAGCTCCTACGAGCAGTACTTC. Residues: CASRLRTAGGSSSYEQYF.

The V and J genes are TRBV5-4 and TRBJ2-7; no clear D gene. Germline CDR1 reads SGHNT; CDR2 reads YYREEE (reference sequence). This CDR3 has 13 residues. Deletions cut 0 bases from V and 3 bases from J, with 7 bases between. CDR3 residues: CASSLGANYEQYF. The DNA of the CDR3 is TGTGCCAGCAGCTTGGGGGCCAACTACGAGCAGTACTTC.

The chain combines TRBV9 with TRBJ1-1; D is perhaps TRBD1 (6 bases). Trimming took 5 bases from V and 1 from J, leaving 15 bases between them. Germline V gives CDR1 SGDLS, CDR2 YYNGEE. CDR3 length equals 15 residues. In DNA form, the CDR3 reads TGTGCCAGCAGTACGACAGGACAGCCGAACACTGAAGCTTTCTTT. The encoded protein is CASSTTGQPNTEAFF.

J is TRBJ1-2 and V is TRBV5-1, with 9 bases identical to TRBD1. There are 14 residues in the CDR3. CDR1 SGHRS and CDR2 YFSETQ come from the germline V gene. V shed 2 bases and J 8 bases; nucleotides not matched to a gene: 7. In DNA form, the CDR3 reads TGCGCCAGCAGCTTCCCGGGACAGGGAGGCGGCTACACCTTC. Protein product: CASSFPGQGGGYTF.

This chain joins TRBV5-1 and TRBJ1-1, with TRBD1 matching 9 bases. Germline V CDR1 and CDR2: SGHRS, YFSETQ. V trimming: 5 bases; J trimming: 1 base; junction bases outside the gene matches: 6. CDR3 size: 15 residues. The CDR3 sequence: CASRPGDRENTEAFF. CDR3 nucleotides: TGCGCCAGCAGGCCAGGGGACAGGGAGAACACTGAAGCTTTCTTT.

The J gene is TRBJ2-3, the V gene TRBV19, with D perhaps TRBD2 (6 bases). V lost 1 base to trimming and J lost 6 bases, with 14 bases between them. This CDR3 contains 15 residues. CDR1 and CDR2 (germline): LNHDA, SQIVND (reference sequence). CDR3 residues: CASSIVSGGGDTQYF. The CDR3 coding sequence is TGTGCCAGTAGTATAGTATCCGGGGGTGGCGATACGCAGTATTTT.

This sequence joins TRBV25-1 and TRBJ2-5; possible D gene TRBD1, 5 bases. The CDR3 sequence is 14 residues long. V was pared by 1 base and J by 2 bases, with 8 bases between. Per the germline V gene, CDR1 is MGHDK and CDR2 is SYGVNS. CDR3 loop: CASSEFTGQETQYF. Here the CDR3 DNA reads TGTGCCAGCAGTGAATTCACAGGACAAGAGACCCAGTACTTC.

This clone was seen only a few times. This same CDR3 is encoded by further DNA sequences in the sample. V usage is TRBV9 and J usage is TRBJ1-1, with D perhaps matching TRBD1 (6 bases). Germline V gene data show CDR1 as SGDLS and CDR2 as YYNGEE. V lost 4 bases and J 3 bases, leaving 10 bases between the germline ends. The CDR3 is made up of 13 amino acids. The CDR3 region has the DNA TGTGCCAGCAGCCGGTACAGGGACACTGAAGCTTTCTTT. As protein: CASSRYRDTEAFF.

The V call is TRBV9, the J call TRBJ2-2, with a possible D match to TRBD2 (6 bases). V shed 6 bases and J shed 8 bases, with 17 bases lying between them. CDR3 length: 14 residues. CDR1 SGDLS and CDR2 YYNGEE come from the germline V gene. In nucleotides, the CDR3 is TGTGCCAGCAACGCCTTCCAGGGACTGGGGGAGCTGTTTTTT. Its protein is CASNAFQGLGELFF.

The gene calls are TRBV29-1 and TRBJ1-2; 7 nucleotides line up with TRBD1. Germline values: CDR1 SQVTM, CDR2 ANQGSEA. This CDR3 comprises 13 residues. The V and J ends lost 7 bases and 8 bases, in that order; junction bases with no gene match: 13. CDR3 nucleotides: TGCAGCGCTAGCCAATCTAACAGGGGAGGCTACACCTTC. Protein product: CSASQSNRGGYTF.

The V gene is TRBV2, the J gene TRBJ2-1; 10 nucleotides agree with TRBD1. Germline lookup yields CDR1 SNHLY and CDR2 FYNNEI. CDR3 length: 16 residues. The V segment lost 7 bases and the J segment 4 bases; nucleotides outside the gene matches: 10. This chain's CDR3 is CASTRVTGGQYNEQFF. CDR3 DNA sequence: TGTGCCAGCACCCGGGTGACAGGGGGCCAATACAATGAGCAGTTCTTC.

V usage is TRBV7-8 and J usage is TRBJ1-1; D not certain. Trimming removed 1 base at V and 0 bases at J, with 12 bases between. Germline V gene lookup returns CDR1 SGHVS and CDR2 FQNEAQ. CDR3 length: 16 residues. For the CDR3, the DNA is TGTGCCAGCAGCTTAGTGTCGAGGCGCATGAACACTGAAGCTTTCTTT. Translation gives CASSLVSRRMNTEAFF.

The chain recombines TRBV3-1 (or the pseudogene TRBV3-2) with TRBJ1-1; D possibly corresponds to TRBD1 (5 bases). V was clipped by 0 bases and J by 1 base, with 15 bases between them. CDR3 length: 17 residues. Per the germline V gene, CDR1 is LGHDT and CDR2 is YNNKEL (reference sequence). CDR3 in DNA: TGTGCCAGCAGCCAAGATATAAGCGGGACGGGGAACACTGAAGCTTTCTTT. It encodes CASSQDISGTGNTEAFF.

Written as DNA, the CDR3 is TGTGCCAGCAGTCCCCCGGGACAGGGTGGCCACGAGCAGTACTTC. This gives the protein CASSPPGQGGHEQYF. The genes are TRBV27 and TRBJ2-7; 9 positions agree with TRBD1. The CDR3 has 15 amino acids. J gave up 5 bases and V 5 bases, and 10 bases lay outside the gene matches. Germline V gene data show CDR1 as MNHEY and CDR2 as SMNVEV (reference sequence).

The CDR3 sequence: CASSQAELFRDTTNEKLFF. The CDR3 DNA follows: TGCGCCAGCAGCCAAGCCGAACTCTTCCGGGACACAACTAATGAAAAACTGTTTTTT. The chain has TRBV4-1 and TRBJ1-4; D perhaps matches TRBD1 (6 bases). Germline V gene data show CDR1 as MGHRA and CDR2 as YSYEKL. The V and J ends lost 1 base and 0 bases respectively, with 18 bases between them. The CDR3 runs to 19 residues.

Here the CDR3 reads CAWKEGVSVDIQYF. The CDR3 region has the DNA TGTGCCTGGAAAGAAGGGGTGTCGGTAGACATTCAGTACTTC. The genes are TRBV30 and TRBJ2-4, with D possibly being TRBD1 (5 bases). The CDR3 has 14 amino acids. Germline V gene data show CDR1 as GTSNPN and CDR2 as SVGIG (reference sequence). V gave up 4 bases and J gave up 8 bases, with 18 bases separating them.

The V call is TRBV9, the J call TRBJ1-1; 7 positions match TRBD1. Germline V gives CDR1 SGDLS, CDR2 YYNGEE. The CDR3 contains 16 residues. V shed 2 bases and J 3 bases; nucleotides not matched to a gene: 10. The CDR3 nucleotides are TGTGCCAGCAGCGTGCTCACAGGGGTGTTGGACACTGAAGCTTTCTTT. This encodes CASSVLTGVLDTEAFF.

V and J are TRBV11-3 and TRBJ2-1; a possible D gene is TRBD1 (6 bases). The germline gives CDR1 SGHNT, CDR2 YENEEA. The CDR3 totals 13 residues. Trimming removed 2 bases at V and 7 bases at J, with 9 bases between. This CDR3 is CASSLQQGNEQFF. CDR3 nucleotides: TGTGCCAGCAGCTTACAACAGGGAAATGAGCAGTTCTTC.

V usage is TRBV27 and J usage is TRBJ1-6, with D perhaps TRBD1 (5 bases). Germline V CDR1 and CDR2: MNHEY, SMNVEV (reference sequence). CDR3 length: 15 residues. The V and J ends lost 3 bases and 7 bases respectively, with 13 bases between them. The CDR3 loop is CASSFFGRENSPLHF. The CDR3, as DNA: TGTGCCAGCAGTTTCTTCGGCAGGGAAAATTCACCCCTCCACTTT.

Notes on this clone: The junction does not match germline at one end; this may be a read error. The V call is TRBV7-7, the J call TRBJ2-5, with 7 positions matching TRBD1. Per the germline V gene, CDR1 is SSHAT and CDR2 is FNYEAQ (reference sequence). There are 14 residues in the CDR3. CDR3 in DNA: TGTGCTAGCAGCTTAGACAGGGTCCAAGAGACCCAGTACTTC. Residues: CASSLDRVQETQYF.

The chain employs TRBV7-2 and TRBJ2-5; D gene unclear. Between the trimmed V and J ends, which lost 2 bases and 2 bases, there was a span of 15 bases. Germline CDR1 is SGHTA and CDR2 is FQGNSA. The CDR3 has 16 amino acids. Written as DNA, the CDR3 is TGTGCCAGCAGCTTAAACGTACGACTTATACAAGAGACCCAGTACTTC. This codes for CASSLNVRLIQETQYF.

The J gene is TRBJ2-5, the V gene TRBV7-7; 7 bases map to TRBD1. CDR1 is SSHAT, CDR2 FNYEAQ, per germline (reference sequence). The CDR3 spans 15 residues. The ends lost 5 bases at V and 3 bases at J; junction bases unmatched: 9. The CDR3 loop reads CASSAGRGLEETQYF. The CDR3 nucleotides are TGTGCCAGCAGCGCGGGTAGGGGGCTTGAAGAGACCCAGTACTTC.

The rearrangement joins TRBV19 to TRBJ1-2, with TRBD1 matching 7 bases. The germline gives CDR1 LNHDA, CDR2 SQIVND (reference sequence). The CDR3 covers 13 residues. The J segment lost 4 bases and the V segment lost 5 bases, leaving 4 bases of the junction unmatched. The CDR3 region has the DNA TGTGCCAGTAGTGTCCGGGACAGCTATGGCTACACCTTC. Amino acid sequence: CASSVRDSYGYTF.

The V gene is TRBV15, the J gene TRBJ2-1; D is possibly TRBD1 (6 bases). The CDR3 sequence is 21 residues long. V shed 1 base and J shed 0 bases, with 25 bases lying between them. Germline V gene lookup returns CDR1 LNHNV and CDR2 YYDKDF (reference sequence). The chain's CDR3 is CATSRGRLGAGLSGSYNEQFF. Here the CDR3 DNA reads TGTGCCACCAGCAGAGGCCGACTGGGGGCAGGGCTCTCTGGCTCCTACAATGAGCAGTTCTTC.